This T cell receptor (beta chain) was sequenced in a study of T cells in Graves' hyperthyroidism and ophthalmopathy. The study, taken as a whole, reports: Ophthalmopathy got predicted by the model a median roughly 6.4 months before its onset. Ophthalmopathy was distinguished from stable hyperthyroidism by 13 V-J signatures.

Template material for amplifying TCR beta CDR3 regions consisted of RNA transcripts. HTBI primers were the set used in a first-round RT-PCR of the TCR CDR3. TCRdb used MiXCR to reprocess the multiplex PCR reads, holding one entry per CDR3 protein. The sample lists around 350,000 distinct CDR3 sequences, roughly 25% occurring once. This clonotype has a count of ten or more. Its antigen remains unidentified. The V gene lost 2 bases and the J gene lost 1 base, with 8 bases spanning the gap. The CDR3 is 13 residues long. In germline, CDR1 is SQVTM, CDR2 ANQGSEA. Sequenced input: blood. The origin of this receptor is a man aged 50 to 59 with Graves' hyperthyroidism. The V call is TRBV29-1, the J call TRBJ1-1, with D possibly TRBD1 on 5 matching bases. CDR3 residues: CSVERQGNTEAFF. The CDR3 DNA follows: TGCAGCGTTGAACGGCAGGGGAACACTGAAGCTTTCTTT.